Shown below are 22 T cell receptor beta chains from a single sample sequenced in a study of control samples from healthy donors and cancer patients (dated by TCRdb to the early 2020s). The library was prepared using the immunoSEQ multiplex PCR assay. Held by TCRdb, this immuneACCESS table contains in-frame sequences only and omits some clones. Under half of the omission traces to an unresolved V gene where checked; the cause of the rest is unknown. In this sample the table shows roughly 99,000 clones, 82% of which occur a single time. The ten largest clones add up to more than 1.5% of the sample. Sequencing used blood. The source is a man aged 55 to 70 in good health.

The chain is built from TRBV28 and TRBJ2-5; no firm D call. Germline V lookup: CDR1 MDHEN, CDR2 SYDVKM. V lost 6 bases to trimming and J lost 2 bases, with 13 bases between them. The CDR3 runs 14 residues. The CDR3 loop is CASRSGALQETQYF. CDR3 coding DNA: TGTGCCAGCAGATCAGGAGCCTTACAAGAGACCCAGTACTTC.

The rearrangement uses TRBV7-2 and TRBJ1-2; D is perhaps TRBD1 (5 bases). Germline loops: CDR1 SGHTA, CDR2 FQGNSA. Trimming shortened V by 5 bases and J by 2 bases, and 18 bases separated the two germline ends. This CDR3 contains 16 residues. Written as DNA, the CDR3 is TGTGCCAGCAGCACGAGTGCAGGGTCTGGGAACTATGGCTACACCTTC. It is translated as CASSTSAGSGNYGYTF. The complete variable domain, with remaining parts taken from reference TRBV7-2 and TRBJ1-2, reads GAGVSQSPSNKVTEKGKDVELRCDPISGHTALYWYRQSLGQGLEFLIYFQGNSAPDKSGLPSDRFSAERTGGSVSTLTIQRTQQEDSAVYLCASSTSAGSGNYGYTFGSGTRLTVV.

The chain joins TRBV7-3 to TRBJ2-1, with 13 bases that match TRBD2. This CDR3 region has 15 residues. From germline, CDR1 is SGHTA and CDR2 FQGTGA. V lost 4 bases to trimming and J lost 9 bases; unmatched junction nucleotides: 6. This chain's CDR3 is CASSYTSGGEFEQFF. For the CDR3, the DNA is TGTGCCAGCAGCTATACTAGCGGGGGGGAGTTTGAGCAGTTCTTC.

The table lists this clone with a few counts. The CDR3 sequence: CASSLQQGYEQFF. CDR3 sequence (DNA): TGCGCCAGCAGCCTGCAACAGGGATATGAGCAGTTCTTC. The rearrangement links TRBV4-1 to TRBJ2-1, with a weak D call TRBD1 (6 bases). CDR3 length equals 13 residues. Looked up from germline, CDR1 is MGHRA and CDR2 is YSYEKL. Trimming stripped 4 bases from V and 8 bases from J, with 12 bases between.

V gene TRBV7-3 combines with J gene TRBJ2-1, with D hard to call. The CDR3 is 14 amino acids. With 5 bases removed from V and 5 bases from J, the gap between germline ends came to 13 bases. Germline V gene sequence: CDR1 SGHTA, CDR2 FQGTGA. CDR3 sequence reads: CASSPNRVDNEQFF. In nucleotides, the CDR3 is TGTGCCAGCAGCCCTAACCGGGTGGACAATGAGCAGTTCTTC.

The chain links TRBV5-1 to TRBJ1-6; D is perhaps TRBD1 (5 bases). V was pared by 4 bases and J by 3 bases, with 14 bases between. Per the germline V gene, CDR1 is SGHRS and CDR2 is YFSETQ. The CDR3 contains 16 residues. CDR3 amino acids: CASSPSEGNYNSPLHF. CDR3 sequence (DNA): TGCGCCAGCAGCCCCTCGGAGGGGAACTATAATTCACCCCTCCACTTT.

This chain uses TRBV7-9 with TRBJ2-5, with 9 bases matching TRBD1. V was clipped by 1 base and J by 2 bases; unmatched bases: 2. Germline V lookup: CDR1 SEHNR, CDR2 FQNEAQ (reference sequence). This CDR3 region has 15 residues. The CDR3 DNA reads TGTGCCAGCAGCTTAGGGACAGGGGAGCAAGAGACCCAGTACTTC. Translated, it gives CASSLGTGEQETQYF.

V is TRBV4-1 and J is TRBJ2-7; maybe TRBD1 (7 bases). V was shortened by 3 bases and J by 4 bases, with 16 bases between the two germline ends. The CDR3 extends over 15 amino acids. The germline V gene has CDR1 MGHRA and CDR2 YSYEKL. CDR3 sequence (DNA): TGCGCCAGCAGCCAGCCGGCCCAGGGGGGATACGAGCAGTACTTC. This translates into CASSQPAQGGYEQYF.

V and J are TRBV6-1 and TRBJ2-3; TRBD1 is a possible D gene (5 bases). This CDR3 region has 16 residues. Trimming removed 2 bases from V and 3 bases from J, with 15 bases in between. Germline-derived CDR1 and CDR2 are MNHNS and SASEGT. The CDR3 DNA is TGTGCCAGCAGTGAAAGGAGCAGGGCTATTACAGATACGCAGTATTTT. Amino acid sequence: CASSERSRAITDTQYF.

V usage is TRBV2 and J usage is TRBJ1-2; TRBD1 aligns across 7 bases. With 4 bases clipped from V and 5 bases from J, the junction kept 13 bases outside the gene matches. The CDR3 has 16 amino acids. Germline lookup yields CDR1 SNHLY and CDR2 FYNNEI. DNA of the CDR3: TGTGCCAGCAGTGGCAGACAGGGTGATGGATTTTATGGCTACACCTTC. Its translation: CASSGRQGDGFYGYTF. Variable domain in full (rest from reference TRBV2 and TRBJ1-2): EPEVTQTPSHQVTQMGQEVILRCVPISNHLYFYWYRQILGQKVEFLVSFYNNEISEKSEIFDDQFSVERPDGSNFTLKIRSTKLEDSAMYFCASSGRQGDGFYGYTFGSGTRLTVV.

The rearrangement links TRBV12-3 or TRBV12-4 to TRBJ2-1, with 7 positions matching TRBD2. This CDR3 spans 12 amino acids. CDR3 protein: CAIGDGGNEQFF. CDR3 DNA sequence: TGTGCTATCGGGGACGGGGGGAATGAGCAGTTCTTC.

The V and J genes are TRBV30 and TRBJ1-6; TRBD1 aligns across 9 bases. CDR1 and CDR2 from the germline V gene are GTSNPN and SVGIG (reference sequence). The CDR3 loop spans 18 amino acids. With V trimmed by 2 bases and J by 3 bases, 11 bases remained unmatched. This CDR3 is CAWSLSGTGKIYNSPLHF. The CDR3 coding sequence is TGTGCCTGGAGTCTATCTGGGACAGGGAAGATCTATAATTCACCCCTCCACTTT.

The chain uses TRBV20-1 and TRBJ2-1; D gene uncertain. Per germline, CDR1 DFQATT and CDR2 SNEGSKA (reference sequence). CDR3 size: 11 residues. With 8 bases removed from V and 3 bases from J, the gap between germline ends came to 8 bases. CDR3 sequence reads: CSTKDYNEQFF. Written as DNA, the CDR3 is TGCAGTACCAAGGACTACAATGAGCAGTTCTTC.

This chain uses TRBV27 with TRBJ2-1, with D uncertain. The length of the CDR3 is 13 residues. Germline lookup yields CDR1 MNHEY and CDR2 SMNVEV (reference sequence). Trimming took off 6 bases at V and 7 bases at J, with 13 bases between the two ends. For the CDR3, the DNA is TGTGCCAGCAGACAAACCATGAGGAATGAGCAGTTCTTC. Translated: CASRQTMRNEQFF.

The CDR3 reads CATSRRTGGVGTSRRELFF. The CDR3, as DNA: TGTGCCACCAGCAGAAGGACAGGGGGCGTAGGGACTAGCCGGAGGGAGCTGTTTTTT. This chain uses TRBV15 with TRBJ2-2; 11 bases are shared with TRBD1. Losses at the gene ends were 2 bases for V and 9 bases for J; bases not matched to a gene: 17. The CDR3 is made up of 19 amino acids. Germline V CDR1 and CDR2: LNHNV, YYDKDF (reference sequence).

The chain couples TRBV7-2 to TRBJ2-3, with TRBD2 as a possible D gene (6 bases). V lost 5 bases and J lost 1, with 16 bases in between. Germline CDR1 is SGHTA and CDR2 is FQGNSA. This CDR3 is 16 amino acids long. The CDR3 sequence: CASSGNRPSGTDTQYF. DNA of the CDR3: TGTGCCAGCAGCGGGAATAGGCCTAGCGGCACAGATACGCAGTATTTT.

The V call is TRBV6-5, the J call TRBJ1-5, with D perhaps TRBD1 (5 bases). Germline CDR1 is MNHEY and CDR2 is SVGAGI. V was trimmed by 5 bases and J by 3 bases, leaving 14 bases between them. The CDR3 consists of 15 residues. In DNA, the CDR3 is TGTGCCAGCAGTCCCGCGGGGGGGATCAATCAGCCCCAGCATTTT. It specifies CASSPAGGINQPQHF.

The chain is built from TRBV21-1 and TRBJ1-1; whether TRBD1, the table's D call, matches the DNA was not checked. TRBV21-1 counts as a pseudogene. The CDR3 contains 13 residues. The CDR3 sequence: CASSTTWNTEAFF. For the CDR3, the DNA is TGTGCCAGCAGCACCACATGGAACACTGAAGCTTTCTTT.

The V and J genes are TRBV19 and TRBJ1-5; maybe TRBD1 (5 bases). The CDR3 sequence is 14 residues long. Trimming cost V 3 bases and J 4 bases, with 10 bases left between them. Germline lookup yields CDR1 LNHDA and CDR2 SQIVND (reference sequence). The chain's CDR3 is CASSIITGNQPQHF. The CDR3 region has the DNA TGTGCCAGTAGTATTATCACAGGAAATCAGCCCCAGCATTTT.

This clone was seen just once. J is TRBJ2-5 and V is TRBV7-9; 9 bases map to TRBD1. CDR3 length equals 15 residues. Germline CDR1 reads SEHNR; CDR2 reads FQNEAQ (reference sequence). V lost 6 bases, J lost 5 bases, and 10 bases stayed unmatched. The CDR3 nucleotides read TGTGCCAGCAGTCCATTTACAGGGGGCAGCGAGACCCAGTACTTC. This gives the protein CASSPFTGGSETQYF. The entire variable domain, with the rest obtained from reference TRBV7-9 and TRBJ2-5, is as follows: DTGVSQNPRHKITKRGQNVTFRCDPISEHNRLYWYRQTLGQGPEFLTYFQNEAQLEKSRLLSDRFSAERPKGSFSTLEIQRTEQGDSAMYLCASSPFTGGSETQYFGPGTRLLVL.

The rearrangement links TRBV3-1 (or the pseudogene TRBV3-2) to TRBJ2-7; D not resolved. CDR3 length: 17 residues. The germline V gene has CDR1 LGHDT and CDR2 YNNKEL (reference sequence). With 7 bases removed from V and 1 base from J, the gap between germline ends came to 23 bases. CDR3 sequence reads: CASNGFSEGKMSYEQYF. The DNA of the CDR3 is TGTGCCAGCAATGGTTTCAGCGAAGGCAAAATGTCCTACGAGCAGTACTTC.

The chain employs TRBV9 and TRBJ2-1, with D unclear. V was pared by 0 bases and J by 10 bases, with 5 bases between. CDR1 and CDR2 from the germline V gene are SGDLS and YYNGEE. This CDR3 is 11 amino acids long. The CDR3 DNA follows: TGTGCCAGCAGCGTAGGGGCAGAGCAGTTCTTC. Encoded protein: CASSVGAEQFF. The variable domain in full, with the rest retrieved from reference TRBV9 and TRBJ2-1, is DSGVTQTPKHLITATGQRVTLRCSPRSGDLSVYWYQQSLDQGLQFLIQYYNGEERAKGNILERFSAQQFPDLHSELNLSSLELGDSALYFCASSVGAEQFFGPGTRLTVL.